The clone carrying this TCR beta chain showed up many times. Its target is unknown. Patients had received no treatment of any kind before thyroid surgery. The entry originates in a study of metastatic and nonmetastatic thyroid tumors. Overall study: Blood and tumor or nodule tissue repertoires from malignant and benign thyroid patients were compared.

CDR1 and CDR2 (germline): KGHSH, LQKENI. CDR3 length equals 13 residues. V lost 3 bases to trimming and J lost 8 bases; unmatched junction nucleotides: 3. Overall study findings and caveats: Significantly greater TCR beta diversity was reportedly found in malignant thyroid tumors than in benign nodules (in blood and tumor).

Study processing details: Clinicopathological groups differed in CDR3, with these differences serving to build a distant-metastasis classifier for papillary thyroid cancer. TCRdb re-analyzed the PCR reads through MiXCR. These V and J calls originate from TCRdb's pipeline instead of the authors' own analysis. This table has some 90,000 clones, roughly 8.6% appearing once. The genes are TRBV18 and TRBJ2-1; 8 bases agree with TRBD2. Sample: blood. This receptor was obtained from a female donor with papillary thyroid cancer or a benign thyroid nodule (not recorded which). Some clones in this sample may be carry-over from other donors' samples. The CDR3 reads CASSPGLADEQFF. CDR3 DNA: TGTGCCAGCTCACCCGGACTAGCCGATGAGCAGTTCTTC.